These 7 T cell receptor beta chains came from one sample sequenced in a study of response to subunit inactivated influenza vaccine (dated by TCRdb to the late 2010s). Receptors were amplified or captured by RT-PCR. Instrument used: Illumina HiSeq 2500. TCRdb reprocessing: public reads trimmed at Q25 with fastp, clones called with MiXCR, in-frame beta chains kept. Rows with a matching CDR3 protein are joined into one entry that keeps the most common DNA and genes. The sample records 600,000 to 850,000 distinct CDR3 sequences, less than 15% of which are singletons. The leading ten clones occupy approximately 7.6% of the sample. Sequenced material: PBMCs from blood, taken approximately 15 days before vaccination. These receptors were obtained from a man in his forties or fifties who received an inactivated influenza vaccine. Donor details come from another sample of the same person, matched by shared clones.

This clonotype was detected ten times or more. The CDR3: CAINSHGGANTGELFF. The CDR3 DNA follows: TGTGCCATCAATTCTCATGGGGGAGCGAACACCGGGGAGCTGTTTTTT. This chain connects TRBV10-3 to TRBJ2-2, with D perhaps TRBD1 or TRBD2 (5 bases each). The CDR3 has 16 residues. Trimming removed 7 bases from V and 0 bases from J, with 15 bases in between. Per germline, CDR1 ENHRY and CDR2 SYGVKD.

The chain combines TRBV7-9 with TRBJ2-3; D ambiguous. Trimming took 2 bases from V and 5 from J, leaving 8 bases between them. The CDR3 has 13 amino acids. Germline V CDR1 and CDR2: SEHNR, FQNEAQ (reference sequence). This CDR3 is CASSLISQDTQYF. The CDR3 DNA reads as TGTGCCAGCAGCTTAATTAGTCAAGATACGCAGTATTTT.

DNA of the CDR3: TGTGCCAGCTCACCACCTACAACTTCCACCGGGGAGCTGTTTTTT. Amino acid sequence: CASSPPTTSTGELFF. The rearrangement links TRBV18 to TRBJ2-2; D uncertain. Trimming pared 0 bases from V and 4 bases from J, leaving 9 bases between. Germline V lookup: CDR1 KGHSH, CDR2 LQKENI. This CDR3 spans 15 amino acids.

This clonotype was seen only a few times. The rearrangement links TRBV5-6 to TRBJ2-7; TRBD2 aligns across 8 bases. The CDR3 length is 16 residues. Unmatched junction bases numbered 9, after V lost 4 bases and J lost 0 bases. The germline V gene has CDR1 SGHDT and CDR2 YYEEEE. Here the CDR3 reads CASSLRGTRSSYEQYF. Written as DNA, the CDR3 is TGTGCCAGCAGCCTTCGGGGGACTAGGAGCTCCTACGAGCAGTACTTC.

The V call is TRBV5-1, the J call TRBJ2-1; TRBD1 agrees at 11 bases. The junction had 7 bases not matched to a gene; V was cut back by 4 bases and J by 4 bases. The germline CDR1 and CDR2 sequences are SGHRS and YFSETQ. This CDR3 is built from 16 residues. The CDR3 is CASSLIRDRGYNEQFF. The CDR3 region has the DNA TGCGCCAGCAGCCTGATCCGGGACAGGGGGTACAATGAGCAGTTCTTC.

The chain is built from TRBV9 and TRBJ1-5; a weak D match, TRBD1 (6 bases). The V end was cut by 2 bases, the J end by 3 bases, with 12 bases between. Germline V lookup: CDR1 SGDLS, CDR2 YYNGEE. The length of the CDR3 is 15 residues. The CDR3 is CASSVGGGFNQPQHF. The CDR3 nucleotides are TGTGCCAGCAGCGTCGGGGGGGGCTTCAATCAGCCCCAGCATTTT.

As DNA, the CDR3 is TGTGCCAGCAGCCCTCGGACAGGGGCCTCTCTGGATACGCAGTATTTT. Amino acids: CASSPRTGASLDTQYF. The rearrangement uses TRBV7-9 and TRBJ2-3, with 9 bases that match TRBD1. The CDR3 is made up of 16 amino acids. CDR1 and CDR2 from the germline V gene are SEHNR and FQNEAQ (reference sequence). V lost 5 bases, J lost 6 bases, and 12 bases stayed unmatched.